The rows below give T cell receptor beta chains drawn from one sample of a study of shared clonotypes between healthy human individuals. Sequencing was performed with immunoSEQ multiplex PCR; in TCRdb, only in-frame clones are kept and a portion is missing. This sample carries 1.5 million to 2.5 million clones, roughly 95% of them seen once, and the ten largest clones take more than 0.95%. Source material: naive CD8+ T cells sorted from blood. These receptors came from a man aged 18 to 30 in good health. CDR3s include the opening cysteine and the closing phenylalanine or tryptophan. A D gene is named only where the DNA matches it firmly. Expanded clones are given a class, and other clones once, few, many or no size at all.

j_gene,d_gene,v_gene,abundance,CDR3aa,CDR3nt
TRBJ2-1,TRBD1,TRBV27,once,CASSRSSAGTGGLNEQFF,TGTGCCAGCAGCCGATCCTCGGCCGGGACAGGGGGTTTAAATGAGCAGTTCTTC
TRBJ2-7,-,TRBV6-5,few,CASSYGAGYEQYF,TGTGCCAGCAGTTACGGGGCAGGCTACGAGCAGTACTTC
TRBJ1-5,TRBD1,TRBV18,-,CASSDDREKGQPQHF,TGTGCCAGCTCGGACGACAGGGAAAAGGGTCAGCCCCAGCATTTT
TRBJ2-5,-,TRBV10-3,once,CAISAPDSEETQYF,TGTGCCATCAGTGCCCCGGACAGTGAAGAGACCCAGTACTTC
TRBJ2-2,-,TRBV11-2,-,CASSPSGELFF,TGTGCCAGCAGCCCGAGCGGGGAGCTGTTTTTT
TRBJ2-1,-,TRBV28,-,CASSLYLYNEQFF,TGTGCCAGCAGTCTATACCTATACAATGAGCAGTTCTTC
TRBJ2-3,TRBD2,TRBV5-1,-,CASSLIAGGADTQYF,TGCGCCAGCAGCTTAATAGCGGGAGGGGCAGATACGCAGTATTTT
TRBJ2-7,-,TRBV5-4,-,CASSLAVGGSYEQYF,TGTGCCAGCAGCTTGGCCGTAGGCGGCTCCTACGAGCAGTACTTC
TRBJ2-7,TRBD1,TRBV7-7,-,CASSSDRGLYEQYF,TGTGCTAGCAGCTCGGACAGGGGCTTGTACGAGCAGTACTTC
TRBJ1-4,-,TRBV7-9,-,CASSPGHVSGATNEKLFF,TGTGCCAGCAGCCCGGGACATGTATCGGGGGCAACTAATGAAAAACTGTTTTTT
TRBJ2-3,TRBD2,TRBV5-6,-,CASSLLAGGPRDTQYF,TGTGCCAGCAGCTTGTTAGCGGGAGGGCCCAGGGATACGCAGTATTTT
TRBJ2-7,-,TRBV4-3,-,CASSQGQLSGEQYF,TGCGCCAGCAGCCAAGGACAACTATCGGGCGAGCAGTACTTC
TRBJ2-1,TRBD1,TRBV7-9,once,CASSPSAGGVYNEQFF,TGTGCCAGCAGCCCTAGCGCAGGGGGCGTTTACAATGAGCAGTTCTTC
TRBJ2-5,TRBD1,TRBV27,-,CASASPGQVQETQYF,TGTGCCAGCGCCTCCCCGGGACAGGTACAAGAGACCCAGTACTTC
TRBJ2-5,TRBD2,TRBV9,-,CASSGRLAGRETQYF,TGTGCCAGCAGCGGGAGACTAGCGGGGCGGGAGACCCAGTACTTC
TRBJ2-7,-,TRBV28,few,CASSFGYEQYF,TGTGCCAGCAGTTTCGGCTACGAGCAGTACTTC
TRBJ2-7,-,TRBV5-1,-,CASSLPGIGGEGQYEQYF,TGCGCCAGCAGCTTGCCCGGAATCGGGGGCGAAGGTCAGTACGAGCAGTACTTC
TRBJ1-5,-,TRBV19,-,CASSIVPYSNQPQHF,TGTGCCAGTAGTATCGTCCCTTATAGCAATCAGCCCCAGCATTTT
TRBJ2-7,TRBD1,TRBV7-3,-,CASSLFPGQGYEQYF,TGTGCCAGCAGCTTATTTCCGGGACAGGGCTACGAGCAGTACTTC
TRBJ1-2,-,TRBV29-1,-,CSVDEGFNYGYTF,TGCAGCGTTGATGAGGGATTTAACTATGGCTACACCTTC
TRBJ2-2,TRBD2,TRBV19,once,CASTWPSGGNTGELFF,TGTGCCAGTACCTGGCCTAGCGGGGGGAACACCGGGGAGCTGTTTTTT
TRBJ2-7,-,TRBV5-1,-,CASSGTGAYEQYF,TGCGCCAGCAGCGGGACGGGGGCCTACGAGCAGTACTTC
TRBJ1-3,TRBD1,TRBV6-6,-,CASRDDREISGNTIYF,TGTGCCAGCAGGGACGACAGGGAAATTTCTGGAAACACCATATATTTT
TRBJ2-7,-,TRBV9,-,CASSPGTWDEQYF,TGTGCCAGCAGCCCAGGGACTTGGGACGAGCAGTACTTC